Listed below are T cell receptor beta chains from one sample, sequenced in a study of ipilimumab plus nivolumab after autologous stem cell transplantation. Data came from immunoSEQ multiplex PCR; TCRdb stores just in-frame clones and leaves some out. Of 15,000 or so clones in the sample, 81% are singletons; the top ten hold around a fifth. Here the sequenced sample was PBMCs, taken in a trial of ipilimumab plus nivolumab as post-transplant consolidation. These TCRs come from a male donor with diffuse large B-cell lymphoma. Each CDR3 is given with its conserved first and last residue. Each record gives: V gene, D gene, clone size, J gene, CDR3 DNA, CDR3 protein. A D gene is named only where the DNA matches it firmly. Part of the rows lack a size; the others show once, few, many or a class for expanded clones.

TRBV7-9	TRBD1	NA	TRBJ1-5	TGTGCCAGCAGCTTGGTCGACAGGGGCAATCAGCCCCAGCATTTT	CASSLVDRGNQPQHF
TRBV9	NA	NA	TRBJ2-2	TGTGCCAGCAGCGAGCGACAGGAACTGACCGGGGAGCTGTTTTTT	CASSERQELTGELFF
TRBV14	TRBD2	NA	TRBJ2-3	TGTGCCAGCAGCCAAGGACGGGGACTAGTCCTTATGGATACGCAGTATTTT	CASSQGRGLVLMDTQYF
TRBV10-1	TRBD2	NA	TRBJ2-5	TGCGCCAGCAGTGAGAAGCGGGAGGGCCAGGAGACCCAGTACTTC	CASSEKREGQETQYF
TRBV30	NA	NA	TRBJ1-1	TGTGCCTGGAAGGGGGAAGAGAACACTGAAGCTTTCTTT	CAWKGEENTEAFF
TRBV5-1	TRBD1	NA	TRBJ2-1	TGCGCCAGCAGCGACCGGACAGGGGAGCCCTACAATGAGCAGTTCTTC	CASSDRTGEPYNEQFF
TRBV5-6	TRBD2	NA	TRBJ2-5	TGTGCCAGCAGAGGGGACGGGGGGTTCCAAGAGACCCAGTACTTC	CASRGDGGFQETQYF
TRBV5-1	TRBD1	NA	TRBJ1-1	TGCGCCAGCAGCATACAGGGGCAGAACACTGAAGCTTTCTTT	CASSIQGQNTEAFF
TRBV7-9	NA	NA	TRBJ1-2	TGTGCCAGCAGCCGGCTGGAGGGAGTCTATGGCTACACCTTC	CASSRLEGVYGYTF
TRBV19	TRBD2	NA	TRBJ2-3	TGTGCCAGCAGACTAGCGGCTAGCACAGATACGCAGTATTTT	CASRLAASTDTQYF
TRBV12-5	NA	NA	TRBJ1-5	TGTGCTAGTGGTTTGGACATTCCAAGCAATCAGCCCCAGCATTTT	CASGLDIPSNQPQHF
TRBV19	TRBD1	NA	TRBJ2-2	TGTGCCACCACGGACAGGGGGAGAACCGGGGAGCTGTTTTTT	CATTDRGRTGELFF
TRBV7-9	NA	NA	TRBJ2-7	TGTGCCAGCAGCTTAAATAGTCCCTACGAGCAGTACTTC	CASSLNSPYEQYF
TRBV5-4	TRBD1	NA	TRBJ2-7	TGTGCCAGCAGCACACAGGGGCACGAGCAGTACTTC	CASSTQGHEQYF
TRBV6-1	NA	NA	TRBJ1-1	TGTGCCAGCACTTGGACTGAAGCTTTCTTT	CASTWTEAFF
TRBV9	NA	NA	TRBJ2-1	TGTGCCAGCAGCGTAGGACTAGGGGGCAATGAGCAGTTCTTC	CASSVGLGGNEQFF
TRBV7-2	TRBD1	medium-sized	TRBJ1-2	TGTGCCAGCAGCCCAAGCAGGGGGAACAACTATGGCTACACCTTC	CASSPSRGNNYGYTF
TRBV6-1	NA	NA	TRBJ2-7	TGTGCCAGCAGCGCCGACTGGAGCTCCTACGAGCAGTACTTC	CASSADWSSYEQYF
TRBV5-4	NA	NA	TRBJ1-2	TGTGCCAGCAGCTTGGCCGTCCCAGGGGACTATGGCTACACCTTC	CASSLAVPGDYGYTF
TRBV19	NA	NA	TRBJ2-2	TGTGCCAGTAGTATGGTTTGGTCTAGCGTCGGCGGGGAGCTGTTTTTT	CASSMVWSSVGGELFF
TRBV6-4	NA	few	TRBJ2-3	TGTGCCAGCAGTGCCCTCGCAACACTGGCAGATACGCAGTATTTT	CASSALATLADTQYF
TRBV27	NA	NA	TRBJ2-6	TGTGCCAGCAGTCTCAACCCTGGGGCCAACGTCCTGACTTTC	CASSLNPGANVLTF
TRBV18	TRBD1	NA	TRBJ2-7	TGTGCCAGCTCATCGATAACAGACAGGGGACCCTACGAGCAGTACTTC	CASSSITDRGPYEQYF
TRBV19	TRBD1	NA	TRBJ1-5	TGTGCCAGTAGTATCCCGGGACAGGGCTTCAATCAGCCCCAGCATTTT	CASSIPGQGFNQPQHF
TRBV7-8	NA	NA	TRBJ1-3	TGTGCCAGCAGCTTAGTTCCCGGGATGCGCAGCTCTGGAAACACCATATATTTT	CASSLVPGMRSSGNTIYF
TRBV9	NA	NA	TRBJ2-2	TGTGCCAGCCGCCTTGCGGCGGGGACCGGGGAGCTGTTTTTT	CASRLAAGTGELFF
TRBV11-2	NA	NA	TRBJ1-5	TGTGCCAGCAGCCGGACGGTCGCAGGGCCCCAGCATTTT	CASSRTVAGPQHF
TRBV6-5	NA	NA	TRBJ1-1	TGTGCCAGCAGTTCGGGGAACGTAGAAGCTTTCTTT	CASSSGNVEAFF
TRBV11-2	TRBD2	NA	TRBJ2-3	TGTGCCAGCAGCTTAGACGGCGGGGGGGGCGGAGATACGCAGTATTTT	CASSLDGGGGGDTQYF
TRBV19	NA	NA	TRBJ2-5	TGTGCCACGAGAGATCTAGGCGGGGTGGAGACCCAGTACTTC	CATRDLGGVETQYF
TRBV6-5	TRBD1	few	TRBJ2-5	TGTGCCAGCAGTGGACAGGGGGAAGAGACCCAGTACTTC	CASSGQGEETQYF
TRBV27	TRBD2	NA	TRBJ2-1	TGTGCCAGCAGTTTCGAAGCGGGAGAGTACAATGAGCAGTTCTTC	CASSFEAGEYNEQFF
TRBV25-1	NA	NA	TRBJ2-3	TGTGCCAGCAGTGAAGCGGATGCAGATACGCAGTATTTT	CASSEADADTQYF
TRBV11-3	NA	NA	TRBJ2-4	TGTGCCAGCAGCAGGGACAAAGCCAAAAACATTCAGTACTTC	CASSRDKAKNIQYF
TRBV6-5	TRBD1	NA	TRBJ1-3	TGTGCCAGCATTCAAGGGACAGCCTCTGGAAACACCATATATTTT	CASIQGTASGNTIYF
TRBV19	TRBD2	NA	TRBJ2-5	TGTGCCAGTAGTATAGATCCGGTAGCGGGGAAGACCCAGTACTTC	CASSIDPVAGKTQYF
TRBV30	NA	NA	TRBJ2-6	TGTGCCTGGGGACAGTTATTATCTGGGGCCAACGTCCTGACTTTC	CAWGQLLSGANVLTF
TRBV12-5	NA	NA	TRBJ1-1	TGTGCTAGTGAAGGCGGCGGATGGGCAGGAGCTGAAGCTTTCTTT	CASEGGGWAGAEAFF
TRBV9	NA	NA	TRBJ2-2	TGTGCCAGCAGCTCAGGGGGGGGCGCAAGAATCCCCGGGGAGCTGTTTTTT	CASSSGGGARIPGELFF
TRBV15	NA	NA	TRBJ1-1	TGTGCCACCAGCAGAGACTCAATGGGCGAGGCTTTCTTT	CATSRDSMGEAFF